One sample yielded the 16 T cell receptor beta chains listed below, sequenced in a study of shared clonotypes between healthy human individuals (dated by TCRdb to about 2020). Library preparation used the immunoSEQ multiplex PCR assay. As stored in TCRdb, this immuneACCESS dataset retains in-frame rearrangements with V and J assigned. A fraction of the clones does not appear; measured against another copy, unresolved V genes explain less than half of the discrepancy, and the remainder lacks a known reason. This sample gives 2.3 million or so clones in total; approximately 93% of them show up just once. Of the sample, under 0.45% falls within the top ten clones. The sample taken for sequencing was naive CD4+ T cells from PBMCs. The sample's cell subset or site label, decoded: CD45RA+ positively selected. The receptors derive from a young man in good health. Some clones in this sample may be carry-over from other donors' samples.

J is TRBJ1-3 and V is TRBV5-8; possible D gene TRBD1, 6 bases. With 5 bases removed from V and 3 bases from J, the gap between germline ends came to 12 bases. This CDR3 comprises 14 residues. CDR1 and CDR2 (germline): SGHTS, YDEGEE. CDR3 nucleotides: TGTGCCAGCAGTCAGCACAGGGATGGAAACACCATATATTTT. It codes for CASSQHRDGNTIYF.

This clone was seen a single time. This chain links TRBV5-3 with TRBJ2-3; maybe TRBD2 (5 bases). TRBV5-3 is filed as an ORF, its function uncertain. Trimming removed 0 bases from V and 5 bases from J, with 10 bases in between. The CDR3 is 14 residues long. In DNA form, the CDR3 reads TGTGCCAGAAGCTTGGGCCCGCGGGTAGATACGCAGTATTTT. Its protein is CARSLGPRVDTQYF.

About this clone: The sample has other DNA sequences that encode this CDR3 too. The chain links TRBV5-4 to TRBJ1-5; D is unclear. Germline V gene lookup returns CDR1 SGHNT and CDR2 YYREEE (reference sequence). This CDR3 has 14 amino acids. The germline V and J ends were trimmed by 0 bases and 6 bases, with 10 bases remaining between them. The CDR3 DNA reads TGTGCCAGCAGCTTGGAAGGGTCTGGTCAGCCCCAGCATTTT. Translation: CASSLEGSGQPQHF. Full variable domain (outside the CDR3, taken from reference TRBV5-4 and TRBJ1-5): ETGVTQSPTHLIKTRGQQVTLRCSSQSGHNTVSWYQQALGQGPQFIFQYYREEENGRGNFPPRFSGLQFPNYSSELNVNALELDDSALYLCASSLEGSGQPQHFGDGTRLSIL.

V gene TRBV6-5 combines with J gene TRBJ1-1; D possibly corresponds to TRBD1 (5 bases). Germline V gene data show CDR1 as MNHEY and CDR2 as SVGAGI. This CDR3 contains 14 residues. With 7 bases removed from V and 3 bases from J, the gap between germline ends came to 15 bases. As DNA, the CDR3 is TGTGCCAGCACAGTAGACCAGGGTTACACTGAAGCTTTCTTT. It encodes CASTVDQGYTEAFF.

Concerning this clone itself: Other DNA sequences in the sample encode the same CDR3. The rearrangement links TRBV9 to TRBJ1-3, with unresolved D. The germline V gene encodes CDR1 SGDLS and CDR2 YYNGEE. The ends were cut back, 0 bases at V and 1 base at J, with 5 bases in the middle. The CDR3 runs to 14 residues. The CDR3 nucleotides read TGTGCCAGCAGCGTAGAAGGTTCTGGAAACACCATATATTTT. It encodes CASSVEGSGNTIYF. The full variable domain, with the rest looked up from reference TRBV9 and TRBJ1-3, is DSGVTQTPKHLITATGQRVTLRCSPRSGDLSVYWYQQSLDQGLQFLIQYYNGEERAKGNILERFSAQQFPDLHSELNLSSLELGDSALYFCASSVEGSGNTIYFGEGSWLTVV.

The rearrangement joins TRBV19 to TRBJ2-1, with TRBD2 identical over 9 bases. V was pared by 6 bases and J by 2 bases, with 8 bases of the junction left unmatched. Germline loops: CDR1 LNHDA, CDR2 SQIVND (reference sequence). CDR3 size: 16 residues. In DNA, the CDR3 is TGTGCCAGTAGCAGAACTAGCGGGCTTACCTACAATGAGCAGTTCTTC. It is translated as CASSRTSGLTYNEQFF.

The genes are TRBV1 and TRBJ2-3. TRBV1 is a recognized pseudogene. The CDR3 runs to 16 residues. Written as DNA, the CDR3 is TGCACCAGCAGCCTCAGAGCAAGTTTGCGCACAGATACGCAGTATTTT. It yields the protein CTSSLRASLRTDTQYF.

The genes are TRBV4-3 and TRBJ1-1; D not resolved. The length of the CDR3 is 18 residues. Germline CDR1 and CDR2: LGHNA and YSLEER. V was cut by 0 bases and J by 0 bases, with 17 bases left in between. The CDR3 spells CASSQDLNSVGVNTEAFF. The DNA for the CDR3 is TGCGCCAGCAGCCAAGATTTGAATTCCGTCGGGGTGAACACTGAAGCTTTCTTT.

This sequence joins TRBV13 and TRBJ2-1, with no clear D. This CDR3 region has 15 residues. In germline, CDR1 is PRHDT, CDR2 FYEKMQ (reference sequence). V was trimmed by 5 bases and J by 8 bases, leaving 19 bases between them. Here the CDR3 reads CASSPSVYRGDEQFF. The CDR3 DNA is TGTGCCAGCAGCCCCTCTGTATACCGCGGCGATGAGCAGTTCTTC.

V usage is TRBV6-5 and J usage is TRBJ2-3; TRBD1 aligns across 7 bases. The CDR3 consists of 15 residues. The junction had 5 bases not matched to a gene; V was cut back by 4 bases and J by 1 base. Germline values: CDR1 MNHEY, CDR2 SVGAGI. This CDR3 reads CASSSRTGRTDTQYF. CDR3 DNA sequence: TGTGCCAGCAGTTCACGGACAGGCCGCACAGATACGCAGTATTTT.

The J gene is TRBJ2-6, the V gene TRBV5-4, with D hard to call. Per germline, CDR1 SGHNT and CDR2 YYREEE (reference sequence). Trimming shortened V by 0 bases and J by 1 base, and 8 bases separated the two germline ends. The CDR3 sequence is 16 residues long. The CDR3 loop reads CASSLAIQSGANVLTF. The CDR3 coding sequence is TGTGCCAGCAGCTTGGCGATACAATCTGGGGCCAACGTCCTGACTTTC.

This chain uses TRBV6-5 with TRBJ1-2, with 8 positions matching TRBD1. Germline CDR1 reads MNHEY; CDR2 reads SVGAGI. V trimming: 0 bases; J trimming: 13 bases; junction bases outside the gene matches: 4. This CDR3 is 12 amino acids long. DNA of the CDR3: TGTGCCAGCAGTTACTCGACAGGGGTTCTCACCTTC. This encodes CASSYSTGVLTF.

The gene calls are TRBV30 and TRBJ1-2, with D possibly being TRBD1 (5 bases). V dropped 0 bases and J dropped 7 bases, with 21 bases sitting between them. This CDR3 contains 16 residues. Germline V gives CDR1 GTSNPN, CDR2 SVGIG (reference sequence). Here the CDR3 reads CAWSVSFVGGNTGYTF. DNA of the CDR3: TGTGCCTGGAGTGTATCTTTCGTCGGGGGGAATACTGGCTACACCTTC.

This chain joins TRBV2 and TRBJ1-1; 7 positions match TRBD1. Germline assignment: CDR1 SNHLY and CDR2 FYNNEI. CDR3 length: 13 amino acids. Trimming removed 6 bases from V and 4 bases from J; junction bases left unmatched: 5. As DNA, the CDR3 is TGTGCCAGCAGCGGACAGGATGGCACTGAAGCTTTCTTT. Its translation: CASSGQDGTEAFF.

The CDR3 loop is CASSLRRDRLTNEKLFF. DNA for the CDR3: TGTGCCAGCAGCTTACGTCGGGACAGACTTACAAATGAAAAACTGTTTTTT. The chain has TRBV11-2 and TRBJ1-4; 7 positions agree with TRBD1. CDR1 is SGHAT, CDR2 FQNNGV, per germline. Trimming took 2 bases from V and 5 from J; bases not matched to a gene: 11. This CDR3 spans 17 amino acids.

The rearrangement joins TRBV7-9 to TRBJ2-1; 8 nucleotides match TRBD2. The CDR3 is 17 amino acids. After removal of 4 bases from V and 1 base from J, the junction contained 9 bases not matched to a gene. Germline CDR1 and CDR2: SEHNR and FQNEAQ (reference sequence). CDR3 coding DNA: TGTGCCAGCAGCTCCCCCCCAGCGGGAGTATCCTACAATGAGCAGTTCTTC. Its translation: CASSSPPAGVSYNEQFF.